The clone carrying this TCR beta chain was recorded only once. Its antigen is still unknown. These data belong to a study of siplizumab effects on memory and regulatory T cells. Points from the study as a whole: Controls showed an average of around 27% Treg-derived mappable alloreactive CD4+ clones, while siplizumab showed about 69%. Whether the proliferating Tregs (from siplizumab cultures) were suppressive was not confirmed. There appeared to be greater diversity in naive T cells than in memory cells, and naive T cells seemed major contributors to the alloresponse.

The ends were cut back, 2 bases at V and 3 bases at J, with 11 bases in the middle. This CDR3 contains 14 residues. Germline V gene data show CDR1 as MNHEY and CDR2 as SVGAGI. Sequencing used immunoSEQ multiplex PCR; TCRdb keeps in-frame clones, though not all of them. Of fewer than 100,000 clones listed, 94% are singletons. Sequencing was carried out using non-Treg CD4+ T cells sorted from blood. This clonotype originated in a human donor in good health. This chain joins TRBV6-5 and TRBJ2-7, with no clear D. The CDR3 nucleotides are TGTGCCAGCAGTTACGGGCTGGAAGACTACGAGCAGTACTTC. Amino acids: CASSYGLEDYEQYF.